This entry lists 13 T cell receptor beta chains sequenced from one sample in a study of shared clonotypes between healthy human individuals. The table came from immunoSEQ multiplex PCR; TCRdb's copy has only in-frame clones and leaves some out. Of around 1.1 million clones listed, 60% to 85% are singletons. Input material: memory CD4+ T cells from PBMCs. Documented subset: CD45RA-negative fraction. These receptors were collected from a man aged 18 to 30 in good health. Some clones in this sample may be carry-over from other donors' samples.

This clone occurred once. The genes are TRBV5-4 and TRBJ2-1; tentatively, D is TRBD2 (6 bases). The CDR3 runs 14 residues. V gave up 0 bases and J gave up 7 bases, with 11 bases separating them. From germline, CDR1 is SGHNT and CDR2 YYREEE (reference sequence). The chain's CDR3 is CASSLGLAWNEQFF. In DNA, the CDR3 is TGTGCCAGCAGCTTGGGGCTAGCGTGGAATGAGCAGTTCTTC.

This chain links TRBV30 with TRBJ2-3, with TRBD2 matching 9 bases. The CDR3 spans 17 residues. The V gene's germline CDR1 is GTSNPN and CDR2 SVGIG (reference sequence). Trimming took 4 bases from V and 6 from J; bases not matched to a gene: 17. The CDR3 spells CAWIPALAGPLEDTQYF. The DNA for the CDR3 is TGTGCCTGGATCCCGGCGCTAGCGGGGCCTTTGGAGGATACGCAGTATTTT.

The chain links TRBV7-9 to TRBJ2-5; D gene ambiguous. CDR3 length: 13 residues. The germline V and J ends were trimmed by 3 bases and 4 bases, with 9 bases remaining between them. CDR1 and CDR2 (germline): SEHNR, FQNEAQ (reference sequence). The chain's CDR3 is CASSFQGRETQYF. CDR3 nucleotides: TGTGCCAGCAGCTTCCAAGGGCGAGAGACCCAGTACTTC.

This clone was detected only once. V is TRBV25-1 and J is TRBJ1-2, with 8 bases aligning to TRBD1. This CDR3 has 13 residues. Germline CDR1 is MGHDK and CDR2 is SYGVNS. The J segment lost 6 bases and the V segment lost 4 bases, leaving 4 bases of the junction unmatched. The CDR3 DNA follows: TGTGCCAGCAGTGTAAGGACAGGGCATGGCTACACCTTC. Its protein product is CASSVRTGHGYTF.

This clone was counted once. The sample carries other DNA sequences with the same CDR3. The chain employs TRBV7-2 and TRBJ2-5; 11 bases line up with TRBD2. CDR1 is SGHTA and CDR2 is FQGNSA in the germline V gene. The V and J ends lost 5 bases and 4 bases, in that order; junction bases with no gene match: 3. There are 14 residues in the CDR3. This CDR3 is CASSRGLAGETQYF. The CDR3 region has the DNA TGTGCCAGCAGCCGAGGACTAGCGGGAGAGACCCAGTACTTC.

A word on this clone: The junction shows a germline mismatch at one end, possibly a read error. The gene calls are TRBV4-1 and TRBJ2-1, with 10 bases identical to TRBD2. This CDR3 contains 16 residues. Germline CDR1 is MGHRA and CDR2 is YSYEKL. CDR3 coding DNA: TGCGCCAGCAGCCAAGTTATAGCGGGAGGATACAAGGAGCAGTTCTTC. This codes for CASSQVIAGGYKEQFF.

A single count supports this clone. The junction departs from germline at one end; a sequencing error may be responsible. The chain recombines TRBV6-1 with TRBJ2-7; 7 bases agree with TRBD2. Germline V gene lookup returns CDR1 MNHNS and CDR2 SASEGT. The CDR3 extends over 12 amino acids. This chain's CDR3 is CASSRTRDRGDF. The DNA of the CDR3 is TGTGCCAGCAGTCGAACGAGGGACCGGGGGGACTTC.

This chain joins TRBV10-3 and TRBJ2-5, with 10 bases matching TRBD1. Germline CDR1 and CDR2: ENHRY and SYGVKD. Trimming removed 6 bases from V and 5 bases from J; junction bases left unmatched: 3. The CDR3 has 13 amino acids. The DNA of the CDR3 is TGTGCCATCAGGGGGACAGGGGCGGAGACCCAGTACTTC. Its protein is CAIRGTGAETQYF.

This chain uses TRBV15 with TRBJ1-2; D not resolved. Trimming removed 3 bases from V and 8 bases from J, with 10 bases in between. The CDR3 is 12 residues long. Germline lookup yields CDR1 LNHNV and CDR2 YYDKDF (reference sequence). The CDR3 sequence is CATSSALGGYTF. CDR3 sequence (DNA): TGTGCCACCAGCAGCGCCCTAGGGGGCTACACCTTC.

The chain has TRBV4-1 and TRBJ2-7; D perhaps matches TRBD2 (5 bases). The germline V gene has CDR1 MGHRA and CDR2 YSYEKL. The CDR3 is 15 amino acids. V was trimmed by 3 bases and J by 3 bases, leaving 15 bases between them. The CDR3 DNA follows: TGCGCCAGCAGCCAGGGCAGGACTTTAATCTACGAGCAGTACTTC. This encodes CASSQGRTLIYEQYF.

This sequence joins TRBV29-1 and TRBJ1-2; 10 bases map to TRBD1. Germline assignment: CDR1 SQVTM and CDR2 ANQGSEA. The junction had 4 bases not matched to a gene; V was cut back by 7 bases and J by 2 bases. The CDR3 runs to 13 residues. The CDR3 region is CSAGTGDNYGYTF. The CDR3 DNA sequence: TGCAGCGCCGGGACAGGGGACAACTATGGCTACACCTTC.

This chain joins TRBV7-8 and TRBJ2-3; 9 nucleotides align to TRBD2. CDR3 length: 19 amino acids. V lost 1 base, J lost 2 bases, and 13 bases stayed unmatched. CDR1 and CDR2 from the germline V gene are SGHVS and FQNEAQ. The DNA for the CDR3 is TGTGCCAGCAGCTTAGTACGCGGTTCTAGCGGGGTCTCCACAGATACGCAGTATTTT. Translating gives CASSLVRGSSGVSTDTQYF.

This clone has just one count. The chain has TRBV11-2 and TRBJ2-2, with D unresolved. Trimming removed 5 bases at V and 6 bases at J, with 10 bases between. The CDR3 is 13 residues long. Germline V gene sequence: CDR1 SGHAT, CDR2 FQNNGV. CDR3 nucleotides: TGTGCCAGCAGCCAAGCTTCCGCCGGGGAGCTGTTTTTT. Its protein product is CASSQASAGELFF.